This T cell receptor (beta chain) was recovered during a study of CD8+CD57+ T cells in acquired aplastic anemia. The wider study: Sorted cells (CD4+ and CD8+) yielded DNA amounts that averaged around 3.5 ug. Study-level points and caveats: Overlap between patients and controls comprised 25 to 35 CD8+ CDR3 sequences.

Sequenced patients had shown CD8+CD57+ cell expansion by flow cytometry. Severe acquired aplastic anemia was the diagnosis recorded for all patients. Genomic DNA templated the TCR beta VDJ and CDR3 profiling. TCRdb recomputed calls from the reads with MiXCR, one row per CDR3 protein. The data show some 200,000 distinct CDR3 sequences, roughly half seen once. This clonotype was seen ten or more times. Antigen: not known. This CDR3 is 15 amino acids long. CDR1 and CDR2 from the germline V gene are MRHNA and SNTAGT. V lost 0 bases, J lost 4 bases, and 13 bases lay in between. This sequence originates from a human donor with aplastic anemia. Sequenced material: sorted CD4+, CD8+, or CD8+CD57+ T cells (not recorded which) from PBMCs. This sequence joins TRBV6-4 and TRBJ2-7, with D perhaps given as TRBD1 or TRBD2 (6 bases each). The CDR3 reads CASSDSRGVRYEQYF. CDR3 in DNA: TGTGCCAGCAGTGACTCGAGGGGGGTTCGTTACGAGCAGTACTTC.